Sequencing of this TCR beta chain was carried out in a study of spatial heterogeneity in lung cancer. The overall study: The study consistently detected more beta-chain than alpha-chain sequences.

This clonotype was observed a few times. The length of the CDR3 is 14 residues. V was cut by 0 bases and J by 3 bases, with 10 bases left in between. The V gene's germline CDR1 is SGHRS and CDR2 YFSETQ. Time point given: blood at routine non-recurrence follow-up after resection. In each case, whole RNA from tumor, nontumor lung or frozen PBMC was sequenced unsorted. Every TCR cDNA molecule carried a tag that served as a unique molecular identifier. TCRdb itself ran the 5' RACE reads through MiXCR, one entry per CDR3 protein. The data hold under 150,000 distinct CDR3 sequences, with roughly an eighth observed a single time.

This sequence joins TRBV5-1 and TRBJ2-7; D is perhaps TRBD1 (6 bases). Here the sequenced sample was PBMCs, taken at follow-up. This sequence was found in a male donor with early-stage non-small cell lung cancer. The CDR3 sequence: CASSLDREYYEQYF. The CDR3 bases are TGCGCCAGCAGCTTGGACAGGGAGTACTACGAGCAGTACTTC.